The 10 T cell receptor beta chains below come from one sample, sequenced in a study of CD8 T cells in ankylosing spondylitis. One entry per CDR3 protein, called by TCRdb with MiXCR from the 5' RACE reads. The table records approximately 260,000 distinct CDR3 sequences, approximately 20% of them present only once. Material: blood, either unsorted or a sorted T cell fraction (not recorded which). These receptors were obtained from a male donor with ankylosing spondylitis or in good health (not recorded which).

J is TRBJ2-1 and V is TRBV9; D could derive from TRBD1 or TRBD2 (6 bases each). This CDR3 comprises 17 residues. The germline V gene has CDR1 SGDLS and CDR2 YYNGEE. The V and J ends lost 0 bases and 6 bases respectively, with 19 bases between them. The CDR3 reads CASSVEGGLGPSNEQFF. The CDR3 bases are TGTGCCAGCAGCGTAGAGGGGGGTTTGGGCCCCAGCAATGAGCAGTTCTTC.

In this sample, this clonotype turned up many times. The chain uses TRBV20-1 and TRBJ2-1; D perhaps matches TRBD2 (5 bases). Trimming shortened V by 0 bases and J by 5 bases, and 8 bases separated the two germline ends. This CDR3 contains 13 residues. Germline CDR1 and CDR2: DFQATT and SNEGSKA (reference sequence). CDR3 amino acids: CSAREGADNEQFF. The CDR3 DNA sequence: TGCAGTGCTAGAGAGGGAGCGGACAATGAGCAGTTCTTC.

In its sample, this clonotype was seen a few times. The J gene is TRBJ2-3, the V gene TRBV27; perhaps TRBD1 as D (6 bases). V was cut by 4 bases and J by 0 bases, with 8 bases left in between. The CDR3 length is 14 residues. In germline, CDR1 is MNHEY, CDR2 SMNVEV (reference sequence). CDR3 amino acids: CASSSGHSTDTQYF. The CDR3 DNA sequence: TGTGCCAGCAGTTCGGGACACAGCACAGATACGCAGTATTTT.

In its sample, this clonotype was seen a few times. In DNA, the CDR3 is TGTGCCAGCAGCTGGGACGGACAGGGAGGGGACTATGGCTACACCTTC. Its protein is CASSWDGQGGDYGYTF. The chain carries TRBV7-9 and TRBJ1-2; 8 bases fit TRBD1. Germline values: CDR1 SEHNR, CDR2 FQNEAQ (reference sequence). The CDR3 extends over 16 amino acids. The J segment lost 3 bases and the V segment lost 4 bases, leaving 10 bases of the junction unmatched. Full variable domain (missing parts from reference TRBV7-9 and TRBJ1-2): DTGVSQNPRHKITKRGQNVTFRCDPISEHNRLYWYRQTLGQGPEFLTYFQNEAQLEKSRLLSDRFSAERPKGSFSTLEIQRTEQGDSAMYLCASSWDGQGGDYGYTFGSGTRLTVV.

Note on this clonotype: A much larger clone sits a single nucleotide away, making a read error possible. The V and J genes are TRBV20-1 and TRBJ2-1, with D unresolved. The end of the DNA fits TRBJ2-7 better, so the J call may be wrong. Germline CDR1 DFQATT, CDR2 SNEGSKA (reference sequence). The CDR3 sequence is 13 residues long. The CDR3 reads CSARENSYNEQYF. CDR3 bases: TGCAGTGCTAGGGAGAACTCCTACAATGAGCAGTACTTC.

In its sample, this clonotype was seen a few times. The rearrangement links TRBV9 to TRBJ2-2; the D gene is possibly TRBD2 (6 bases). Looked up from germline, CDR1 is SGDLS and CDR2 is YYNGEE. The CDR3 is made up of 11 amino acids. The V and J ends lost 5 bases and 10 bases respectively, with 9 bases between them. The CDR3 loop reads CASRGGEELFF. CDR3 nucleotide sequence: TGTGCCAGCAGGGGGGGTGAGGAGCTGTTTTTT.

In this sample, this clonotype turned up many times. The chain carries TRBV20-1 and TRBJ2-1; D is perhaps TRBD2 (6 bases). Deletions cut 6 bases from V and 4 bases from J, with 16 bases between. This CDR3 spans 14 amino acids. Germline CDR1 and CDR2: DFQATT and SNEGSKA (reference sequence). CDR3 bases: TGCAGTGCCAAGGACTTAGGAGGGTACAATGAGCAGTTCTTC. Its translation is CSAKDLGGYNEQFF.

This clonotype appeared many times. The V gene is TRBV30, the J gene TRBJ1-1; 7 bases agree with TRBD1. V trimming: 3 bases; J trimming: 12 bases; junction bases outside the gene matches: 4. The CDR3 contains 10 residues. Germline V gives CDR1 GTSNPN, CDR2 SVGIG (reference sequence). The CDR3 region has the DNA TGTGCCTGGAGCGACAGGGATACTTTCTTT. It encodes CAWSDRDTFF.

This clonotype was counted between two and nine times. The rearrangement links TRBV7-8 to TRBJ2-1; TRBD2 matches 8 bases. The CDR3 is 16 amino acids. Germline values: CDR1 SGHVS, CDR2 FQNEAQ. V lost 4 bases to trimming and J lost 2 bases; unmatched junction nucleotides: 7. The CDR3 here is CASSSPAGVPYNEQFF. CDR3 nucleotides: TGTGCCAGCAGCTCCCCAGCGGGAGTACCCTACAATGAGCAGTTCTTC.

V and J are TRBV12-3 or TRBV12-4 and TRBJ2-1; D is unresolved. CDR3 length equals 14 residues. Trimming removed 2 bases at V and 9 bases at J, with 14 bases between. CDR3 in amino acids: CASSLLDWGGEQFF. The DNA for the CDR3 is TGTGCCAGCAGTTTACTAGATTGGGGTGGTGAGCAGTTCTTC.